This T cell receptor beta chain is from a study of graft-versus-host responses after intestinal transplantation. On the study more broadly: Anti-thymocyte globulin was used for induction in all recipients, who then took tacrolimus and steroids for approximately 3 years.

The assay was immunoSEQ multiplex PCR, and TCRdb's table has in-frame clones only and misses some. The sample carries about 90,000 clones, over 85% recorded once. Notes on this clone: No antigen is known for it.

Study-wide results and limits: Allografts of patients with graft-donor T cell macrochimerism showed high graft-versus-host to host-versus-graft clone ratios. With peak circulating GvH clone levels came an association with early post-transplant HvG declines. Analysis identified GvH clones in recipient marrow, with some appearing first in ileum or blood.

The CDR3 has 13 amino acids. The V end was cut by 7 bases, the J end by 2 bases, with 11 bases between. CDR1 MNHEY and CDR2 SVGAGI come from the germline V gene. This specimen was unstimulated CD4+ T cells sorted from spleen or lymph node cells, taken before intestinal transplant. The receptor comes from a human donor who received an intestinal transplant. The chain couples TRBV6-5 to TRBJ1-2; D gene unclear. The chain's CDR3 is CASTLTENYGYTF. The CDR3 DNA reads TGTGCCAGCACCCTGACGGAAAACTATGGCTACACCTTC.